This TCR beta chain was sequenced for a study of T-cell reconstitution after alpha-beta-depleted transplantation in children. Study outcomes and limitations: Newly generated T cells supplied most T-cell counts and diversity one year post-transplant.

Preparation of the TCRbeta library involved a method that used unique molecular identifiers. A single record per CDR3 protein comes from TCRdb applying MiXCR to the PCR reads. The sample shows 65,000 to 70,000 distinct CDR3 sequences, roughly 4.9% of them seen only once. The germline V gene has CDR1 SGHAT and CDR2 FQNNGV. The V gene lost 5 bases and the J gene lost 2 bases, with 20 bases spanning the gap. The length of the CDR3 is 17 residues. This clonotype came up many times. The target antigen is unknown. The receptor comes from a boy under two years old who had a stem cell transplant for acute myeloid leukemia, so the T cells may come from the graft donor. V is TRBV11-2 and J is TRBJ2-3; TRBD2 is a possible D gene (6 bases). The sample here was PBMCs, mostly from graft donor cells, taken 180 days after TCRalphabeta/CD19-depleted stem cell transplant. This CDR3 reads CASSPRLDRGPTDTQYF. The CDR3 region has the DNA TGTGCCAGCAGCCCAAGACTAGATCGGGGTCCCACAGATACGCAGTATTTT.